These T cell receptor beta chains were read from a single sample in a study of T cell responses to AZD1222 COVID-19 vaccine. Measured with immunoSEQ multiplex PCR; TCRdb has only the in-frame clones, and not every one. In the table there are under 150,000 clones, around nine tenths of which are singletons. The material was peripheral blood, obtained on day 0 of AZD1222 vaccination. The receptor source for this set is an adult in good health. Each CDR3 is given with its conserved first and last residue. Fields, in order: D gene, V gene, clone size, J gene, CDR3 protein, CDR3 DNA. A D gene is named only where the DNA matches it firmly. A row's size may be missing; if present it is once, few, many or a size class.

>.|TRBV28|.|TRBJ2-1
CASSLYRGDEQFF
TGTGCCAGCAGTTTATATAGAGGCGATGAGCAGTTCTTC
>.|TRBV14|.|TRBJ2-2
CASSQGQTYTGELFF
TGTGCCAGCAGCCAAGGACAGACATACACCGGGGAGCTGTTTTTT
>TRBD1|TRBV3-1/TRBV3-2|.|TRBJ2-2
CASSQAGTGAPHVSDTGELFF
TGTGCCAGCAGCCAAGCCGGGACAGGGGCCCCACACGTCAGTGACACCGGGGAGCTGTTTTTT
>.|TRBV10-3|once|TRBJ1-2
CAISTGTPTNYGYTF
TGTGCCATCAGTACCGGGACACCCACTAACTATGGCTACACCTTC
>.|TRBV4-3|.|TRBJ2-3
CASSQGVTDTQYF
TGCGCCAGCAGCCAAGGAGTCACAGATACGCAGTATTTT
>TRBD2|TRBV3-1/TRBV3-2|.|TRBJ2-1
CASSQGRGPSGRADYEQFF
TGTGCCAGCAGCCAAGGGAGAGGTCCTAGCGGGAGGGCCGACTATGAGCAGTTCTTC
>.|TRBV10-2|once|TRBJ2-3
CASRGRGSDTQYF
TGCGCCAGCAGGGGCAGGGGTTCAGATACGCAGTATTTT
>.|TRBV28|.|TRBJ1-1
CASSYLLIKTNTEAFF
TGTGCCAGCAGTTATCTGCTTATTAAGACTAACACTGAAGCTTTCTTT
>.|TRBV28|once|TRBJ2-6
CASSSPSDGANVLTF
TGTGCCAGCAGTTCCCCCTCCGATGGGGCCAACGTCCTGACTTTC
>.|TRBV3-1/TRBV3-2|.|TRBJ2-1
CASSQLLTHEQFF
TGTGCCAGCAGCCAACTTCTGACCCATGAGCAGTTCTTC
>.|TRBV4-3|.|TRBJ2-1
CASSQDLTSIDEQFF
TGCGCCAGCAGCCAAGATCTCACTAGCATCGATGAGCAGTTCTTC
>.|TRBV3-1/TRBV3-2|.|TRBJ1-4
CASSQARTDEKLFF
TGTGCCAGCAGCCAAGCCCGGACAGATGAAAAACTGTTTTTT
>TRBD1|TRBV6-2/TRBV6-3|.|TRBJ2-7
CASSLAWTGSFYEQYF
TGTGCCAGCAGCCTTGCATGGACAGGATCATTCTACGAGCAGTACTTC
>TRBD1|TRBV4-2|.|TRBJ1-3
CASSQVGRDRMWTIYF
TGTGCCAGCAGCCAAGTTGGTCGGGACAGGATGTGGACCATATATTTT
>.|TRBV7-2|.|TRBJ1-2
CASSSPAPEDYGYTF
TGTGCCAGCAGCTCCCCTGCCCCGGAGGACTATGGCTACACCTTC
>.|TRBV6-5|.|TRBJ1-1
CASSTVTSTEAFF
TGTGCCAGCAGTACGGTGACTAGCACTGAAGCTTTCTTT
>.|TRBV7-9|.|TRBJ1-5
CASSFAGTGGGQPQHF
TGTGCCAGCAGCTTCGCCGGGACCGGGGGAGGTCAGCCCCAGCATTTT
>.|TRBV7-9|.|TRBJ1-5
CASSSGWNQPQHF
TGTGCCAGCAGCTCAGGGTGGAATCAGCCCCAGCATTTT
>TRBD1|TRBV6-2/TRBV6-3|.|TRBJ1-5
CASSYLTGTGQPQHF
TGTGCCAGCAGTTACTTGACAGGGACGGGGCAGCCCCAGCATTTT
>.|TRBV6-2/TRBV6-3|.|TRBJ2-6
CASSYSSGANVLTF
TGTGCCAGCAGTTACAGCTCTGGGGCCAACGTCCTGACTTTC
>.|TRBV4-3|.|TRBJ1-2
CASSQVGRNYGYTF
TGCGCCAGCAGCCAAGTCGGCCGGAACTATGGCTACACCTTC
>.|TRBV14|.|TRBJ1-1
CASSQDQGLGTEAFF
TGTGCCAGCAGCCAAGATCAGGGGTTAGGAACTGAAGCTTTCTTT
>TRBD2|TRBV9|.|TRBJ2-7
CASSPTDRAGGYEQYF
TGTGCCAGCAGCCCCACGGATCGAGCGGGAGGCTACGAGCAGTACTTC
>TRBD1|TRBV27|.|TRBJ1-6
CASRNRGRSPLHF
TGTGCCAGCAGAAACAGGGGACGTTCACCCCTCCACTTT
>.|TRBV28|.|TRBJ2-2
CASSFWGRDTGELFF
TGTGCCAGCAGTTTTTGGGGTAGGGACACCGGGGAGCTGTTTTTT
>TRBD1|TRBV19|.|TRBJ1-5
CASSMYGTGGGNQPQHF
TGTGCCAGTAGTATGTATGGGACAGGGGGTGGAAATCAGCCCCAGCATTTT
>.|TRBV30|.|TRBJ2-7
CAWNRASYEQYF
TGTGCCTGGAACAGGGCCTCCTACGAGCAGTACTTC
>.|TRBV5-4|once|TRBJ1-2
CASSLSLSDGYTF
TGTGCCAGCAGCTTGTCGTTGTCTGACGGCTACACCTTC
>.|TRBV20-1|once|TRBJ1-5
CSASSAGINQPQHF
TGCAGTGCTAGTTCCGCAGGAATCAATCAGCCCCAGCATTTT
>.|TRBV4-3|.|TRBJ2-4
CASSQDQGPKNIQYF
TGCGCCAGCAGCCAAGATCAGGGGCCCAAAAACATTCAGTACTTC
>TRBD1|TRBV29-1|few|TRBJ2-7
CSVREGDRGPYEQYF
TGCAGCGTGCGAGAGGGGGACAGAGGTCCCTACGAGCAGTACTTC
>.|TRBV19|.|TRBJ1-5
CASNFWDANSNQPQHF
TGTGCCAGTAATTTTTGGGACGCAAATAGCAATCAGCCCCAGCATTTT
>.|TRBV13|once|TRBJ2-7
CASSRIRTPLVYEQYF
TGTGCCAGCAGCCGTATTAGAACCCCACTTGTTTACGAGCAGTACTTC
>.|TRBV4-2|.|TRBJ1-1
CASSQESGRGTEAFF
TGTGCCAGCAGCCAGGAGAGTGGCAGGGGCACTGAAGCTTTCTTT
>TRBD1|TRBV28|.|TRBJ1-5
CASWRQGAGQPQHF
TGTGCCAGCTGGCGGCAGGGGGCCGGTCAGCCCCAGCATTTT
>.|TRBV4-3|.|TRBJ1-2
CASSHLGALYGYTF
TGCGCCAGCAGCCATCTCGGGGCGCTCTATGGCTACACCTTC
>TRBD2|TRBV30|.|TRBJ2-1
CAWSLTSGSHNEQFF
TGTGCCTGGAGTCTTACTAGCGGGAGTCACAATGAGCAGTTCTTC
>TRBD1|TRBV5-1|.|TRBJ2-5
CASSLVGQVAQETQYF
TGCGCCAGCAGCTTGGTCGGACAGGTAGCTCAAGAGACCCAGTACTTC
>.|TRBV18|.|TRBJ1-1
CASSRQPGALMNTEAFF
TGTGCCAGCTCACGACAGCCTGGGGCACTCATGAACACTGAAGCTTTCTTT
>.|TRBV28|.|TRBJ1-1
CASSSQGTATEAFF
TGTGCCAGCAGTTCACAGGGAACGGCCACTGAAGCTTTCTTT
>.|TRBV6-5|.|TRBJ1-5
CASTDYHGSNQPQHF
TGTGCCAGCACCGACTATCACGGGAGCAATCAGCCCCAGCATTTT
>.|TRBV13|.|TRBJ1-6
CASSLGGALTSPLHF
TGTGCCAGCAGCTTAGGGGGGGCGCTAACCTCACCCCTCCACTTT
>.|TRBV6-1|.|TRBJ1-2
CASSDSLANYGYTF
TGTGCCAGCAGTGACAGCTTAGCTAACTATGGCTACACCTTC
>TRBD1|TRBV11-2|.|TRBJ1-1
CASRPRDRTEAFF
TGTGCCAGCAGACCCCGGGACAGAACTGAAGCTTTCTTT
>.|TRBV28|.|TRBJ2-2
CASSLDGTSTGELFF
TGTGCCAGCAGTTTAGATGGGACAAGCACCGGGGAGCTGTTTTTT
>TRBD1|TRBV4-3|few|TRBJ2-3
CASSQHRDSGSTDTQYF
TGCGCCAGCAGCCAACACCGGGACAGCGGTAGCACAGATACGCAGTATTTT
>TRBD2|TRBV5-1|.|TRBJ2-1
CASSKETSGYNNEQFF
TGCGCCAGCAGCAAGGAGACTAGCGGGTATAACAATGAGCAGTTCTTC
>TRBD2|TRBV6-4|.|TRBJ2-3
CASSEGLAGGTDTQYF
TGTGCCAGCAGTGAGGGACTAGCGGGAGGCACAGATACGCAGTATTTT